This TCR beta chain comes out of a study of blood T cell repertoires in COVID-19. Data came from immunoSEQ multiplex PCR; TCRdb stores just in-frame clones and leaves some out. The sample includes hundreds of thousands of clones, about 89% of them seen just once. The CDR3 contains 16 residues. The V end lost 3 bases, the J end lost 2 bases, and 15 bases lay between the germline ends. The germline CDR1 and CDR2 sequences are SGHRS and YFSETQ. The receptor was isolated from a woman between 40 and 50 years old who had recovered from COVID-19. The sample taken for sequencing was PBMCs or T cells enriched from blood (not recorded which). The chain carries TRBV5-1 and TRBJ1-3, with D possibly being TRBD1 (6 bases). The CDR3 spells CASSSTPTGTGNTIYF. In nucleotides, the CDR3 is TGCGCCAGCAGCTCAACACCAACAGGGACTGGAAACACCATATATTTT.